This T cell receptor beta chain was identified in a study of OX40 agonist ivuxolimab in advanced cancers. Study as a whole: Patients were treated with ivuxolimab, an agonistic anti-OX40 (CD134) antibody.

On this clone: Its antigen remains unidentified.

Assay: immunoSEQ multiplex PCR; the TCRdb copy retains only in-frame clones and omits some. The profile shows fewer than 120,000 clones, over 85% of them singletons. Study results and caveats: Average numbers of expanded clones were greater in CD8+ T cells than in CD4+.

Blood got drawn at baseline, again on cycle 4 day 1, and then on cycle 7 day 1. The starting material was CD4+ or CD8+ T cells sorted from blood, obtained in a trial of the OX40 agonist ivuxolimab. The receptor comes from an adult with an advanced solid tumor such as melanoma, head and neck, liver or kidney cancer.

CDR3 protein: CASSESGASYEQYF. CDR3 DNA sequence: TGTGCCAGCAGTGAATCAGGCGCATCCTACGAGCAGTACTTC. The gene calls are TRBV25-1 and TRBJ2-7; the D is unclear. CDR3 size: 14 residues. V was trimmed by 1 base and J by 1 base, leaving 8 bases between them. Germline CDR1 and CDR2: MGHDK and SYGVNS.